This passage covers 15 T cell receptor beta chains from one sample sequenced in a study of blood T cell repertoires in COVID-19. Data came from immunoSEQ multiplex PCR; TCRdb stores just in-frame clones and leaves some out. The sample lists over 110,000 clones; 88% were seen once. Sequences were obtained from peripheral blood. The receptors were sampled from a man between 65 and 80 years old with acute or convalescent COVID-19.

The rearrangement uses TRBV7-8 and TRBJ2-3, with 8 bases aligning to TRBD2. The J segment lost 3 bases and the V segment lost 5 bases, leaving 7 bases of the junction unmatched. The CDR3 length is 15 residues. The germline gives CDR1 SGHVS, CDR2 FQNEAQ. The DNA of the CDR3 is TGTGCCAGCAGCGCAGCGGGAGTTTCTACAGATACGCAGTATTTT. Protein sequence: CASSAAGVSTDTQYF.

The V call is TRBV18, the J call TRBJ2-3; weak D call: TRBD2 (5 bases). Trimming stripped 6 bases from V and 0 bases from J, with 16 bases between. The CDR3 runs to 16 residues. Germline CDR1 and CDR2: KGHSH and LQKENI. DNA of the CDR3: TGTGCCAGCTCTCGGGATTTTGCGGCTAGCACAGATACGCAGTATTTT. Its translation is CASSRDFAASTDTQYF.

This clone was counted only a few times. The chain uses TRBV29-1 and TRBJ2-1; maybe TRBD2 (5 bases). Germline loops: CDR1 SQVTM, CDR2 ANQGSEA. This CDR3 has 14 amino acids. Trimming removed 2 bases at V and 1 base at J, with 9 bases between. The CDR3 bases are TGCAGCGTTGAAACAGCGGTATCCTACAATGAGCAGTTCTTC. Translating gives CSVETAVSYNEQFF.

This clone was seen more than once but under ten times. V gene TRBV11-2 combines with J gene TRBJ2-2; 8 bases line up with TRBD1. The V and J ends lost 2 bases and 6 bases, in that order; junction bases with no gene match: 2. From germline, CDR1 is SGHAT and CDR2 FQNNGV. The CDR3 extends over 14 amino acids. The CDR3 sequence is CASSLQGAAGELFF. CDR3 in DNA: TGTGCCAGCAGCTTACAGGGGGCCGCCGGGGAGCTGTTTTTT.

In nucleotides, the CDR3 is TGTGCCAGCAGTTTATCCCCAGGACAGTTTCTCTCAACCGGGGCCAACGTCCTGACTTTC. This translates into CASSLSPGQFLSTGANVLTF. The chain has TRBV27 and TRBJ2-6; a weak D match, TRBD1 (6 bases). CDR1 and CDR2 (germline): MNHEY, SMNVEV (reference sequence). Trimming removed 0 bases from V and 4 bases from J, with 22 bases in between. There are 20 residues in the CDR3. Combining the CDR3 with reference TRBV27 and TRBJ2-6 gives the whole variable domain EAQVTQNPRYLITVTGKKLTVTCSQNMNHEYMSWYRQDPGLGLRQIYYSMNVEVTDKGDVPEGYKVSRKEKRNFPLILESPSPNQTSLYFCASSLSPGQFLSTGANVLTFGAGSRLTVL.

The chain joins TRBV2 to TRBJ2-2; possibly TRBD1 for D (5 bases). This CDR3 comprises 14 residues. Germline CDR1 SNHLY, CDR2 FYNNEI. V was clipped by 4 bases and J by 5 bases, with 11 bases between them. Written as DNA, the CDR3 is TGTGCCAGCAGTGCTCAGGGTGGGACCGGGGAGCTGTTTTTT. The encoded protein is CASSAQGGTGELFF.

This chain links TRBV6-1 with TRBJ1-6, with TRBD1 matching over 7 bases. Germline V CDR1 and CDR2: MNHNS, SASEGT. The CDR3 runs 15 residues. Trimming at V came to 3 bases and at J to 4 bases, leaving 3 bases not matched to a gene. In nucleotides, the CDR3 is TGTGCCAGCAGTGAGGGGACAGTGTATAATTCACCCCTCCACTTT. Its translation: CASSEGTVYNSPLHF.

The rearrangement links TRBV2 to TRBJ1-2; D remains ambiguous. The CDR3 contains 13 residues. Trimming removed 6 bases at V and 1 base at J, with 9 bases between. Germline CDR1 SNHLY, CDR2 FYNNEI. The CDR3 region has the DNA TGTGCCAGCAGGAGGGAAAGTAACTATGGCTACACCTTC. The encoded protein is CASRRESNYGYTF.

This chain uses TRBV13 with TRBJ2-3; 10 nucleotides align to TRBD1. The CDR3 has 18 amino acids. Trimming took 2 bases from V and 4 from J; bases not matched to a gene: 12. The germline V gene has CDR1 PRHDT and CDR2 FYEKMQ (reference sequence). The CDR3 loop reads CASSLPWLTGGRPDTQYF. In nucleotides, the CDR3 is TGTGCCAGCAGCTTACCTTGGTTGACAGGGGGCCGTCCAGATACGCAGTATTTT. The complete variable domain, with remaining parts taken from reference TRBV13 and TRBJ2-3, reads AAGVIQSPRHLIKEKRETATLKCYPIPRHDTVYWYQQGPGQDPQFLISFYEKMQSDKGSIPDRFSAQQFSDYHSELNMSSLELGDSALYFCASSLPWLTGGRPDTQYFGPGTRLTVL.

The chain joins TRBV2 to TRBJ1-3; no clear D. V was pared by 6 bases and J by 1 base, with 10 bases between. The CDR3 loop spans 14 amino acids. CDR1 SNHLY and CDR2 FYNNEI come from the germline V gene. The CDR3 DNA sequence: TGTGCCAGCAGGGCCGGGAGGTCTGGAAACACCATATATTTT. Residues: CASRAGRSGNTIYF.

The chain recombines TRBV10-3 with TRBJ1-3; TRBD1 matches 8 bases. There are 20 residues in the CDR3. Trimming cost V 0 bases and J 0 bases; bases outside gene matches: 13. The germline V gene encodes CDR1 ENHRY and CDR2 SYGVKD. The DNA of the CDR3 is TGTGCCATCAGTGAGTCAATAATCGTCTGGACAGGGAGCTCTGGAAACACCATATATTTT. Its translation is CAISESIIVWTGSSGNTIYF.

This rearrangement joins TRBV7-2 to TRBJ2-1; the match to TRBD2 covers 12 bases. Trimming took 4 bases from V and 4 from J; bases not matched to a gene: 2. Germline CDR1 and CDR2: SGHTA and FQGNSA. The CDR3 extends over 15 amino acids. The CDR3 spells CASSSTSGGYNEQFF. CDR3 DNA sequence: TGTGCCAGCAGCTCGACTAGCGGGGGATACAATGAGCAGTTCTTC.

In its sample, this clone was seen once. This rearrangement joins TRBV3-1 (or the pseudogene TRBV3-2) to TRBJ2-2, with TRBD2 as a possible D gene (6 bases). The germline gives CDR1 LGHDT, CDR2 YNNKEL (reference sequence). CDR3 size: 13 residues. Trimming removed 1 base from V and 7 bases from J, with 7 bases in between. As DNA, the CDR3 is TGTGCCAGCAGCCAAGGGCGGGACGGGGAGCTGTTTTTT. This sequence encodes CASSQGRDGELFF.

The CDR3 here is CAWSVLNTEAFF. CDR3 coding DNA: TGTGCCTGGAGTGTCTTGAACACTGAAGCTTTCTTT. This chain links TRBV30 with TRBJ1-1; no clear D gene. With 0 bases removed from V and 0 bases from J, the gap between germline ends came to 2 bases. CDR3 size: 12 residues. CDR1 is GTSNPN and CDR2 is SVGIG in the germline V gene (reference sequence).

The V and J genes are TRBV10-3 and TRBJ2-1; tentatively, D is TRBD2 (5 bases). V lost 2 bases and J 7 bases, leaving 15 bases between the germline ends. Per germline, CDR1 ENHRY and CDR2 SYGVKD. The CDR3 is 15 amino acids. The CDR3 reads CAISEGVLGGNEQFF. CDR3 in DNA: TGTGCCATCAGTGAGGGGGTACTCGGCGGGAATGAGCAGTTCTTC.